Below, 17 T cell receptor beta chains from the same sample are listed, as sequenced in a study of cytomegalovirus exposure and HLA in healthy donors. Sequencing used immunoSEQ multiplex PCR; TCRdb keeps in-frame clones, though not all of them. The sample shows some 90,000 clones, roughly 85% of them seen only once. The material sequenced was PBMCs. These receptors originate from a woman under 40 in good health and CMV-seronegative.

The chain combines TRBV11-3 with TRBJ2-1; a possible D gene is TRBD1 (6 bases). The V end was cut by 5 bases, the J end by 4 bases, with 9 bases between. The CDR3 runs 13 residues. Germline V gene sequence: CDR1 SGHNT, CDR2 YENEEA. CDR3 sequence: CASSHGQYNEQFF. CDR3 coding DNA: TGTGCCAGCAGCCATGGACAGTACAATGAGCAGTTCTTC.

The rearrangement joins TRBV7-6 to TRBJ2-3; the match to TRBD1 covers 12 bases. CDR3 length: 16 amino acids. Unmatched junction bases numbered 9, after V lost 5 bases and J lost 6 bases. Germline lookup yields CDR1 SGHVS and CDR2 FNYEAQ. The CDR3 region has the DNA TGTGCCAGCAGCCGCTTGTGGGACAGGGGGCTCGATACGCAGTATTTT. This gives the protein CASSRLWDRGLDTQYF.

This chain joins TRBV9 and TRBJ1-6; D might be TRBD1 (6 bases). Trimming left V 7 bases short and J 8 bases short, with 16 bases between. From germline, CDR1 is SGDLS and CDR2 YYNGEE. This CDR3 has 14 amino acids. CDR3 nucleotide sequence: TGTGCCAGCTCACAGGGCTCGGCCCATTCACCCCTCCACTTT. It specifies CASSQGSAHSPLHF.

The CDR3 sequence is CASSGPWDRVRAFF. The CDR3 DNA reads TGCGCCAGCAGTGGGCCTTGGGACAGGGTTCGAGCTTTCTTT. V gene TRBV10-2 combines with J gene TRBJ1-1, with 9 nucleotides matching TRBD1. Germline trimming cut 4 bases from V and 10 bases from J; bases unmatched to any gene: 10. From germline, CDR1 is WSHSY and CDR2 SAAADI. This CDR3 comprises 14 residues.

The chain links TRBV11-3 to TRBJ2-1; D not certain. This CDR3 spans 12 amino acids. Per germline, CDR1 SGHNT and CDR2 YENEEA. The ends were cut back, 1 base at V and 7 bases at J, with 5 bases in the middle. The CDR3, as DNA: TGTGCCAGCAGCTTAGGTCCGAATGAGCAGTTCTTC. It specifies CASSLGPNEQFF.

The chain carries TRBV10-3 and TRBJ2-6, with TRBD1 matching over 9 bases. Germline V CDR1 and CDR2: ENHRY, SYGVKD. This CDR3 spans 17 amino acids. The V gene end was trimmed by 6 bases and the J gene end by 0 bases; junction bases not matched to a gene: 6. CDR3 region: CAISPGQGYSGANVLTF. Here the CDR3 DNA reads TGTGCCATCAGCCCGGGACAGGGCTACTCTGGGGCCAACGTCCTGACTTTC.

The V gene is TRBV28, the J gene TRBJ1-6; D gene uncertain. The CDR3 contains 16 residues. Germline values: CDR1 MDHEN, CDR2 SYDVKM. Trimming shortened V by 5 bases and J by 3 bases, and 14 bases separated the two germline ends. CDR3 coding DNA: TGTGCCAGCAGTCCCCTAACCATAGACTATAATTCACCCCTCCACTTT. It translates to CASSPLTIDYNSPLHF. Full variable domain (remainder filled in from reference TRBV28 and TRBJ1-6): DVKVTQSSRYLVKRTGEKVFLECVQDMDHENMFWYRQDPGLGLRLIYFSYDVKMKEKGDIPEGYSVSREKKERFSLILESASTNQTSMYLCASSPLTIDYNSPLHFGNGTRLTVT.

The rearrangement uses TRBV27 and TRBJ2-1; 9 nucleotides agree with TRBD2. The CDR3 is 16 amino acids. Germline CDR1 and CDR2: MNHEY and SMNVEV (reference sequence). V was pared by 5 bases and J by 9 bases, with 14 bases of the junction left unmatched. CDR3 sequence: CASSLVAGVPSAEQFF. As DNA, the CDR3 is TGTGCCAGCAGTCTCGTAGCGGGAGTACCCTCTGCTGAGCAGTTCTTC.

This clone was picked up one time. V is TRBV7-8 and J is TRBJ2-1, with D uncertain. Looked up from germline, CDR1 is SGHVS and CDR2 is FQNEAQ. The CDR3 totals 13 residues. The germline V and J ends were trimmed by 4 bases and 9 bases, with 13 bases remaining between them. CDR3 residues: CASSWVRRSEQFF. The DNA of the CDR3 is TGTGCCAGCAGCTGGGTCCGGCGGAGTGAGCAGTTCTTC.

The rearrangement joins TRBV11-3 to TRBJ1-2; 8 nucleotides align to TRBD1. With V trimmed by 4 bases and J by 4 bases, 5 bases remained unmatched. CDR1 is SGHNT and CDR2 is YENEEA in the germline V gene. CDR3 length: 14 amino acids. CDR3 nucleotides: TGTGCCAGCAGCTCTAACAGGGGGGTCTATGGCTACACCTTC. This codes for CASSSNRGVYGYTF. The complete variable domain, with remaining parts taken from reference TRBV11-3 and TRBJ1-2, reads EAGVVQSPRYKIIEKKQPVAFWCNPISGHNTLYWYLQNLGQGPELLIRYENEEAVDDSQLPKDRFSAERLKGVDSTLKIQPAELGDSAVYLCASSSNRGVYGYTFGSGTRLTVV.

V usage is TRBV9 and J usage is TRBJ2-1; 12 nucleotides match TRBD2. CDR3 length equals 13 residues. Looked up from germline, CDR1 is SGDLS and CDR2 is YYNGEE. The junction had 2 bases not matched to a gene; V was cut back by 5 bases and J by 8 bases. The CDR3: CASRTSGSHEQFF. CDR3 in DNA: TGTGCCAGCAGGACTAGCGGGAGTCATGAGCAGTTCTTC.

V is TRBV28 and J is TRBJ2-6; D might be TRBD1 (6 bases). V lost 6 bases to trimming and J lost 4 bases, with 25 bases between them. The CDR3 loop spans 19 amino acids. Germline lookup yields CDR1 MDHEN and CDR2 SYDVKM. This CDR3 reads CASSSTHKGHRRGANVLTF. In nucleotides, the CDR3 is TGTGCCAGCAGCTCAACCCATAAGGGACACCGGCGGGGGGCCAACGTCCTGACTTTC. Variable domain in full (rest from reference TRBV28 and TRBJ2-6): DVKVTQSSRYLVKRTGEKVFLECVQDMDHENMFWYRQDPGLGLRLIYFSYDVKMKEKGDIPEGYSVSREKKERFSLILESASTNQTSMYLCASSSTHKGHRRGANVLTFGAGSRLTVL.

The gene calls are TRBV27 and TRBJ2-1; 10 nucleotides agree with TRBD1. V shed 2 bases, J shed 1 base, and the junction held 5 bases outside the gene matches. The germline CDR1 and CDR2 sequences are MNHEY and SMNVEV (reference sequence). The length of the CDR3 is 17 residues. The CDR3 sequence is CASSLLGGQGSYNEQFF. Here the CDR3 DNA reads TGTGCCAGCAGTTTACTCGGGGGACAGGGGTCCTACAATGAGCAGTTCTTC.

The chain joins TRBV28 to TRBJ2-6; 8 bases line up with TRBD1. Germline V gene data show CDR1 as MDHEN and CDR2 as SYDVKM. J gave up 0 bases and V 11 bases, and 9 bases lay outside the gene matches. The CDR3 covers 16 residues. As DNA, the CDR3 is TGTGCCTCCGGGGGACAGGCCAGCTCTGGGGCCAACGTCCTGACTTTC. Its protein product is CASGGQASSGANVLTF.

The rearrangement joins TRBV28 to TRBJ1-2; D is unresolved. Germline-derived CDR1 and CDR2 are MDHEN and SYDVKM. The CDR3 contains 15 residues. The V end lost 2 bases, the J end lost 4 bases, and 14 bases lay between the germline ends. The CDR3 sequence is CASSLREGSPYGYTF. CDR3 DNA sequence: TGTGCCAGCAGTTTAAGGGAGGGCAGCCCCTATGGCTACACCTTC.

The chain recombines TRBV4-1 with TRBJ2-4; possible D gene TRBD1, 5 bases. The CDR3 is 20 residues long. Trimming took 4 bases from V and 0 from J, leaving 25 bases between them. Germline CDR1 MGHRA, CDR2 YSYEKL. DNA of the CDR3: TGCGCCAGCAGCCGACAGCTCCCATCAGGTACCCGACTAGCCAAAAACATTCAGTACTTC. Protein sequence: CASSRQLPSGTRLAKNIQYF.

This clone occurred once. The V and J genes are TRBV27 and TRBJ2-1; 11 positions match TRBD2. Per germline, CDR1 MNHEY and CDR2 SMNVEV (reference sequence). The CDR3 covers 15 residues. Trimming at V came to 7 bases and at J to 4 bases, leaving 6 bases not matched to a gene. CDR3 coding DNA: TGTGCCAGCAAGGTACTAGCGGGAGCTTACAATGAGCAGTTCTTC. This encodes CASKVLAGAYNEQFF.